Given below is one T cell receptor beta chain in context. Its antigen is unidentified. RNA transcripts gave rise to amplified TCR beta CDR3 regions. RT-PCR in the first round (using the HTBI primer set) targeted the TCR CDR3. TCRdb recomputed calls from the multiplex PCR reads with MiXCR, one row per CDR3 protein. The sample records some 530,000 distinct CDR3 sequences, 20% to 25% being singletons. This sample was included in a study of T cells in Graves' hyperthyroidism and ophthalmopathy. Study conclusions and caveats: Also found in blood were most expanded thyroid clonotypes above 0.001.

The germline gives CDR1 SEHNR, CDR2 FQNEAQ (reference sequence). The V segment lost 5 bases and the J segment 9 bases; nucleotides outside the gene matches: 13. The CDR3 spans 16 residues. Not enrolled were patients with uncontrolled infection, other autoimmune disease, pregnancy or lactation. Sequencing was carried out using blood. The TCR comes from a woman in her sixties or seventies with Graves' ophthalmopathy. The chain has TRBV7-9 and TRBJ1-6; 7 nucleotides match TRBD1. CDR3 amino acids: CASSQRDPGGGSPLHF. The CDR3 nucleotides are TGTGCCAGCAGCCAGCGCGACCCAGGGGGTGGTTCACCCCTCCACTTT.